This T cell receptor beta chain was profiled in a study of blood T cell repertoires in COVID-19. At the level of the study: Italy, Spain and the United States were the sources of the convalescent and acute COVID-19 samples. Sources were T cells, B-cell-depleted T cells, or PBMCs; the material itself was cDNA or gDNA.

Original methodology: It was from reference gene primer amplification that nucleated cell counts were estimated. Assay used: immunoSEQ multiplex PCR; TCRdb lists only in-frame clones, some missing. The V and J calls and clone size were taken over from that table, and D and trimming were inferred from the DNA. The table has around 250,000 clones, roughly 86% seen once. The CDR3 covers 16 residues. Trimming cost V 3 bases and J 4 bases; bases outside gene matches: 10. From germline, CDR1 is SGHVS and CDR2 FQNEAQ. Sequencing used peripheral blood. V is TRBV7-8 and J is TRBJ2-3; 7 nucleotides match TRBD2. The origin of this receptor is a man younger than 30 with active or convalescent COVID-19. The DNA of the CDR3 is TGTGCCAGCAGCTTGGGGGGGAGTCGGGGCCCAGATACGCAGTATTTT. Its translation: CASSLGGSRGPDTQYF.